The sequence of this TCR beta chain was determined in a study of molecular identifiers for immune sequencing clone quantification. Naive CD8 T cells were picked out by sorting for CD8+CD4-CCR7+CD45RA+. This clonotype has at least ten counts. The antigen is undetermined. Via MiXCR, TCRdb re-called the PCR reads, giving one row per CDR3 protein. The sample gives over 600,000 distinct CDR3 sequences, nearly 20% of which show up once; 0.85% to 0.9% is in the top ten. The CDR3 has 15 amino acids. Germline CDR1 is LGHNA and CDR2 is YSLEER. Trimming removed 4 bases from V and 4 bases from J, with 13 bases in between. Study results and caveats: Barcodes shared by identical TCR molecules could lead to underestimated sizes of highly expanded clones. Whereas clones above 20 RNA copies held under 1% of naive-cell molecules, they held over 99% of effector molecules.

The rearrangement uses TRBV4-3 and TRBJ2-2, with no clear D. This receptor was taken from a human donor in good health. Some libraries in this study had Jurkat cell RNA spiked in. The sequenced material came from naive CD8+ T cells from blood, with Jurkat cell RNA spiked in. Subset of the sample: FACS-sorted CD8+CD4-CCR7+CD45RA+ naive T cells. The CDR3 DNA reads TGCGCCAGCAGCCCCAACTCAGCTGGCACCGGGGAGCTGTTTTTT. Its translation is CASSPNSAGTGELFF.